The rows below give T cell receptor beta chains drawn from one sample of a study of control samples from healthy donors and cancer patients. Sequenced by immunoSEQ multiplex PCR; TCRdb stores in-frame clones only, minus some. The repertoire has roughly 45,000 clones, around 85% of them found once; the top ten carry about 2.7%. Source material: PBMCs. These receptors were collected from a woman between 50 and 59 years old with lung cancer. Each CDR3 is given with its conserved first and last residue. D genes are given only for firm matches. Size values are once, few and many counts, or a class for expanded clones, and some rows have none.

v_gene	d_gene	abundance	j_gene	CDR3aa	CDR3nt
TRBV7-2	TRBD1	.	TRBJ2-7	CASSRLTRTGTGADEQYF	TGTGCCAGCAGCCGGTTAACTAGGACCGGGACAGGGGCGGACGAGCAGTACTTC
TRBV2	.	.	TRBJ2-4	CASGGNTVLAKNIQYF	TGTGCCAGCGGGGGAAACACCGTCCTAGCCAAAAACATTCAGTACTTC
TRBV14	.	.	TRBJ1-2	CASSLQGSGYTF	TGTGCCAGCAGCCTTCAGGGAAGTGGCTACACCTTC
TRBV5-1	TRBD2	once	TRBJ2-5	CASISGGKETQYF	TGCGCCAGCATCTCGGGAGGGAAAGAGACCCAGTACTTC
TRBV10-3	.	once	TRBJ2-7	CAISKEINYEQYF	TGTGCCATCAGTAAAGAAATAAACTACGAGCAGTACTTC
TRBV19	.	.	TRBJ1-1	CASSIARGTTEAFF	TGTGCCAGTAGTATAGCAAGGGGGACAACTGAAGCTTTCTTT
TRBV28	TRBD1	few	TRBJ1-1	CASSLFRGPGAFF	TGTGCCAGCAGTCTTTTCAGGGGGCCAGGAGCTTTCTTT
TRBV19	.	once	TRBJ1-1	CASGRGGTNTEAFF	TGTGCCAGTGGAAGGGGGGGCACGAACACTGAAGCTTTCTTT
TRBV30	TRBD1	.	TRBJ1-2	CAWYGQGNYGYTF	TGTGCCTGGTACGGACAGGGGAACTATGGCTACACCTTC
TRBV27	.	.	TRBJ1-1	CASRGFGNTEAFF	TGTGCCAGCAGGGGTTTCGGTAACACTGAAGCTTTCTTT
TRBV29-1	.	.	TRBJ1-2	CSCSSGAANYGYTF	TGCTCCTGCTCTTCAGGGGCGGCGAACTATGGCTACACCTTC
TRBV21-1	.	.	TRBJ2-1	CASKKRARLAGGPEQFF	TGTGCCAGCAAAAAAAGGGCACGACTAGCGGGGGGGCCTGAGCAGTTCTTC
TRBV2	TRBD1	.	TRBJ2-6	CATGQGAEGANVLTF	TGTGCCACCGGACAGGGGGCGGAAGGGGCCAACGTCCTGACTTTC
TRBV7-3	TRBD2	.	TRBJ2-3	CASSLGGGGAEDTQYF	TGTGCCAGCAGCTTAGGAGGCGGGGGGGCCGAAGATACGCAGTATTTT
TRBV11-2	TRBD1	.	TRBJ1-4	CASSLVDRGPEKLFF	TGTGCCAGCAGCTTAGTTGACAGGGGACCGGAAAAACTGTTTTTT
TRBV7-9	.	.	TRBJ1-2	CASSLEQGGDGYTF	TGTGCCAGCAGCTTAGAACAGGGTGGGGATGGCTACACCTTC
TRBV30	.	.	TRBJ1-5	CAWTPDSSNQPQHF	TGTGCCTGGACCCCGGACAGTAGCAATCAGCCCCAGCATTTT
TRBV24-1	.	.	TRBJ1-2	CATSDLYGYTF	TGTGCCACCAGTGATTTATATGGCTACACCTTC
TRBV5-1	.	.	TRBJ1-1	CASSLGQPNTEAFF	TGCGCCAGCAGCTTAGGACAGCCGAACACTGAAGCTTTCTTT
TRBV4-3	TRBD2	.	TRBJ2-1	CASADLGGGYYNEQFF	TGCGCCAGCGCTGACCTGGGCGGGGGGTACTACAATGAGCAGTTCTTC
TRBV5-1	TRBD2	.	TRBJ2-1	CASSLTGGLNEQFF	TGCGCCAGCAGCTTGACGGGGGGGCTCAATGAGCAGTTCTTC
TRBV27	.	.	TRBJ1-2	CASSRSLQGTYGYTF	TGTGCCAGCAGTCGATCATTACAGGGCACCTATGGCTACACCTTC
TRBV7-6	.	.	TRBJ1-6	CASSFSGDQNSPLHF	TGTGCCAGCAGCTTCTCAGGGGATCAGAATTCACCCCTCCACTTT
TRBV12-3/TRBV12-4	.	.	TRBJ2-7	CASRTGHEQYF	TGTGCCAGCAGAACAGGGCACGAGCAGTACTTC
TRBV5-1	.	.	TRBJ2-3	CASSPLPTDTQYF	TGCGCCAGCAGCCCCCTACCCACAGATACGCAGTATTTT
TRBV24-1	.	.	TRBJ2-2	CATSDSTGELFF	TGTGCCACCAGTGATTCCACCGGGGAGCTGTTTTTT
TRBV10-3	TRBD1	.	TRBJ2-1	CAISGDRGDNEQFF	TGTGCCATCAGTGGGGACAGGGGGGACAATGAGCAGTTCTTC
TRBV7-2	.	.	TRBJ2-3	CASSLQGSDTQYF	TGTGCCAGCAGCTTACAGGGGTCAGATACGCAGTATTTT
TRBV19	.	.	TRBJ1-5	CASSLKDRNSNQPQHF	TGTGCCAGTAGTTTAAAAGACAGGAATAGCAATCAGCCCCAGCATTTT
TRBV3-1/TRBV3-2	.	.	TRBJ1-1	CASSFQSLMNTEAFF	TGTGCCAGCAGCTTCCAGTCCTTAATGAACACTGAAGCTTTCTTT
TRBV5-1	.	.	TRBJ1-1	CASSLEGENTEAFF	TGCGCCAGCAGCTTGGAAGGGGAGAACACTGAAGCTTTCTTT
TRBV9	TRBD2	.	TRBJ2-5	CASSVGLAGGRETQYF	TGTGCCAGCAGCGTCGGACTAGCGGGGGGCCGGGAGACCCAGTACTTC
TRBV12-3/TRBV12-4	.	.	TRBJ1-5	CASSLMGDQPQHF	TGTGCCAGCAGCTTAATGGGAGATCAGCCCCAGCATTTT
TRBV10-3	.	.	TRBJ1-3	CAIGGAGLGNTIYF	TGTGCCATCGGAGGAGCCGGACTGGGAAACACCATATATTTT
TRBV7-9	.	.	TRBJ1-4	CASGRRANEKLFF	TGTGCCAGTGGTCGACGGGCTAATGAAAAACTGTTTTTT
TRBV10-3	TRBD1	.	TRBJ1-2	CAISDSFNRQGDYGYTF	TGTGCCATCAGTGATTCCTTTAACCGACAGGGGGACTATGGCTACACCTTC
TRBV20-1	TRBD1	.	TRBJ1-2	CSASSTGDGYTF	TGCAGTGCTAGTTCAACAGGGGATGGCTACACCTTC
TRBV19	.	.	TRBJ2-3	CASSIARGTDTQYF	TGTGCCAGTAGTATCGCCCGGGGGACAGATACGCAGTATTTT
TRBV24-1	TRBD1	.	TRBJ1-5	CATSEGGQGNQPQHF	TGTGCCACCAGTGAGGGGGGACAGGGAAATCAGCCCCAGCATTTT
TRBV27	.	.	TRBJ1-6	CASSSPKSGNSPLHF	TGTGCCAGCAGTTCCCCGAAGAGCGGTAATTCACCCCTCCACTTT
TRBV4-3	.	.	TRBJ1-2	CASSQDRTFFYGYTF	TGCGCCAGCAGCCAAGACCGGACTTTCTTTTATGGCTACACCTTC
TRBV27	.	.	TRBJ1-2	CASSFGQTNYGYTF	TGTGCCAGCAGTTTTGGCCAGACTAACTATGGCTACACCTTC
TRBV7-9	TRBD1	.	TRBJ1-1	CASSLGTGTPEAFF	TGTGCCAGCAGCTTAGGGACAGGGACCCCTGAAGCTTTCTTT
TRBV29-1	TRBD1	.	TRBJ2-5	CSVLTGEETQYF	TGCAGCGTGCTGACAGGGGAGGAGACCCAGTACTTC
TRBV13	.	.	TRBJ2-3	CASSYQTENTDTQYF	TGTGCCAGCAGCTATCAGACGGAAAACACAGATACGCAGTATTTT
TRBV19	TRBD1	.	TRBJ1-4	CASKGQGGRVEKLFF	TGTGCCAGTAAAGGACAGGGTGGAAGGGTTGAAAAACTGTTTTTT
TRBV4-3	TRBD1	.	TRBJ1-2	CASSPRTGPVLDGYTF	TGCGCCAGCAGCCCCCGGACAGGGCCGGTCTTGGATGGCTACACCTTC
TRBV27	.	once	TRBJ1-2	CASSKTAYPGEENGYTF	TGTGCCAGCAGTAAGACAGCTTACCCAGGGGAGGAGAATGGCTACACCTTC
TRBV27	TRBD1	.	TRBJ1-1	CASSFLRTGGLMTEAFF	TGTGCCAGCAGTTTCCTTCGGACAGGGGGCCTTATGACTGAAGCTTTCTTT
TRBV6-6	TRBD2	.	TRBJ2-7	CASTLLAGLYEQYF	TGTGCCAGCACCCTTCTAGCGGGGCTCTACGAGCAGTACTTC
TRBV6-5	TRBD2	once	TRBJ2-5	CAYASAGGRETQYF	TGTGCCTATGCCTCGGCGGGGGGGCGAGAGACCCAGTACTTC
TRBV5-1	.	.	TRBJ2-4	CASSFAGDPKNIQYF	TGCGCCAGCAGCTTCGCCGGGGATCCCAAAAACATTCAGTACTTC
TRBV7-2	.	.	TRBJ1-1	CASSEQGVGTEAFF	TGTGCCAGCAGCGAACAGGGAGTAGGGACTGAAGCTTTCTTT
TRBV3-1/TRBV3-2	.	.	TRBJ1-1	CASSEDTASREAFF	TGTGCCAGCAGCGAAGACACCGCGTCCCGAGAAGCTTTCTTT
TRBV24-1	.	once	TRBJ2-5	CATSDSTGGLYQETQYF	TGTGCCACCAGTGATTCGACGGGGGGCCTGTACCAAGAGACCCAGTACTTC
TRBV28	TRBD1	.	TRBJ1-6	CASSHPGQGGNSPLHF	TGTGCCAGCAGTCACCCGGGACAGGGTGGAAATTCACCCCTCCACTTT
TRBV6-2/TRBV6-3	.	.	TRBJ1-2	CASSYEERGYTF	TGTGCCAGCAGTTACGAGGAGCGCGGCTACACCTTC
TRBV6-5	TRBD2	.	TRBJ2-2	CASRGTSGATGELFF	TGTGCCAGCAGAGGGACTAGCGGGGCCACCGGGGAGCTGTTTTTT